This entry lists 22 T cell receptor beta chains sequenced from one sample in a study of T-cell reconstitution after alpha-beta-depleted transplantation in children. Preparation of the TCRbeta library was carried out with unique molecular identifiers. TCRdb used MiXCR to reprocess the PCR reads, holding one entry per CDR3 protein. This sample carries some 200,000 distinct CDR3 sequences, about 8.2% of them seen once, and the ten largest clones take 35%. Source: PBMCs, mostly from graft donor cells, taken 360 days after TCRalphabeta/CD19-depleted stem cell transplant. The receptors derive from a male patient aged 2 to 9 who had a stem cell transplant for acute myeloid leukemia, so the T cells may come from the graft donor.

The chain couples TRBV3-1 to TRBJ1-4, with a tentative D call TRBD1 (5 bases). With 1 base removed from V and 11 bases from J, the gap between germline ends came to 14 bases. The CDR3 totals 14 residues. Germline V gene lookup returns CDR1 LGHDT and CDR2 YNNKEL (reference sequence). DNA for the CDR3: TGTGCCAGCAGCCAAGCTTCCCGGGGGAGGAAACTGTTTTTT. This sequence encodes CASSQASRGRKLFF.

The sample holds a few counts of this clonotype. The rearrangement joins TRBV29-1 to TRBJ2-7; 12 nucleotides match TRBD2. V gave up 4 bases and J gave up 3 bases; unmatched junction bases: 7. CDR1 is SQVTM, CDR2 ANQGSEA, per germline. This CDR3 has 15 amino acids. DNA for the CDR3: TGCAGCGTTGGTGCTAGCGGGAGGGCCCTCTACGAGCAGTACTTC. Amino acids: CSVGASGRALYEQYF.

At least ten counts were recorded for this clonotype. The rearrangement joins TRBV12-3 or TRBV12-4 to TRBJ2-5; 13 bases agree with TRBD2. The CDR3 is made up of 16 amino acids. The V segment lost 2 bases and the J segment 7 bases; nucleotides outside the gene matches: 7. The CDR3 DNA is TGTGCCAGCAGTTTACCCCTCAGACTAGCGGGGGGGACCCAGTACTTC. Protein product: CASSLPLRLAGGTQYF.

This clonotype was seen repeatedly, ten times or more. The chain has TRBV20-1 and TRBJ2-1; 10 nucleotides match TRBD2. The germline CDR1 and CDR2 sequences are DFQATT and SNEGSKA (reference sequence). Trimming took 1 base from V and 4 from J; bases not matched to a gene: 4. This CDR3 has 15 amino acids. CDR3 loop: CSARVGLAEYNEQFF. DNA of the CDR3: TGCAGTGCTAGAGTCGGACTAGCGGAGTACAATGAGCAGTTCTTC.

As DNA, the CDR3 is TGTGCCAGCAGTTTAAAGGTTGGACAGGGGCATGGCTACACCTTC. It codes for CASSLKVGQGHGYTF. The chain has TRBV27 and TRBJ1-2; 9 nucleotides match TRBD1. J gave up 6 bases and V 2 bases, and 7 bases lay outside the gene matches. Germline V CDR1 and CDR2: MNHEY, SMNVEV (reference sequence). The CDR3 runs 15 residues.

This clonotype showed up just a few times. This rearrangement joins TRBV12-5 to TRBJ1-5; 8 nucleotides match TRBD1. This CDR3 has 18 amino acids. Per germline, CDR1 LGHNT and CDR2 FRNRAP. The trim removed 0 bases at V and 3 bases at J, leaving 10 bases unmatched. The CDR3 spells CASGLVLVSDRVNQPQHF. The CDR3 region has the DNA TGTGCTAGTGGTTTGGTTCTAGTGTCGGACAGGGTCAATCAGCCCCAGCATTTT.

This clonotype was counted a few times. CDR3 sequence: CSARAGTSAQETQYF. The CDR3 DNA reads TGCAGTGCTAGGGCCGGGACTAGCGCACAAGAGACCCAGTACTTC. V and J are TRBV20-1 and TRBJ2-5; TRBD2 aligns across 10 bases. This CDR3 spans 15 amino acids. The V and J ends lost 3 bases and 2 bases, in that order; junction bases with no gene match: 6. The germline V gene encodes CDR1 DFQATT and CDR2 SNEGSKA (reference sequence).

This clonotype was detected ten times or more. This chain connects TRBV7-2 to TRBJ1-3; D is unclear. Trimming removed 6 bases at V and 2 bases at J, with 20 bases between. The CDR3 length is 17 residues. Germline CDR1 SGHTA, CDR2 FQGNSA. CDR3: CASRATPIPRPGNTIYF. The CDR3 coding sequence is TGTGCCAGCAGAGCTACCCCGATCCCCAGGCCTGGAAACACCATATATTTT.

This clonotype came up many times. The rearrangement joins TRBV5-1 to TRBJ2-5; D call uncertain. Germline V CDR1 and CDR2: SGHRS, YFSETQ. The V gene lost 4 bases and the J gene lost 2 bases, with 3 bases spanning the gap. The CDR3 runs to 11 residues. In DNA, the CDR3 is TGCGCCAGCAGCGTGCAAGAGACCCAGTACTTC. Protein product: CASSVQETQYF. Based on the CDR3 plus reference TRBV5-1 and TRBJ2-5, the full variable domain is KAGVTQTPRYLIKTRGQQVTLSCSPISGHRSVSWYQQTPGQGLQFLFEYFSETQRNKGNFPGRFSGRQFSNSRSEMNVSTLELGDSALYLCASSVQETQYFGPGTRLLVL.

This clonotype appeared a few times. The rearrangement uses TRBV4-1 and TRBJ2-7, with 7 positions matching TRBD1. The ends lost 4 bases at V and 0 bases at J; junction bases unmatched: 12. The CDR3 consists of 17 residues. The germline gives CDR1 MGHRA, CDR2 YSYEKL. The CDR3 loop is CASSLKTQGFLSYEQYF. The CDR3 DNA is TGCGCCAGCAGCCTCAAGACACAGGGGTTCCTCTCCTACGAGCAGTACTTC.

The V call is TRBV29-1, the J call TRBJ2-1; D gene uncertain. Trimming shortened V by 3 bases and J by 5 bases, and 23 bases separated the two germline ends. The V gene's germline CDR1 is SQVTM and CDR2 ANQGSEA. The CDR3 totals 17 residues. In nucleotides, the CDR3 is TGCAGCGTTGAGCCAAACAACACCCCTGGGCACCACAATGAGCAGTTCTTC. This encodes CSVEPNNTPGHHNEQFF.

This clonotype was found many times. The rearrangement uses TRBV5-1 and TRBJ2-3, with D unclear. The CDR3 consists of 13 residues. Trimming pared 7 bases from V and 1 base from J, leaving 10 bases between. Germline V gives CDR1 SGHRS, CDR2 YFSETQ. The CDR3, as DNA: TGCGCCAGCCGCGGTCAGGGCACAGATACGCAGTATTTT. Its protein product is CASRGQGTDTQYF. The full variable domain, its missing parts supplied by reference TRBV5-1 and TRBJ2-3, is KAGVTQTPRYLIKTRGQQVTLSCSPISGHRSVSWYQQTPGQGLQFLFEYFSETQRNKGNFPGRFSGRQFSNSRSEMNVSTLELGDSALYLCASRGQGTDTQYFGPGTRLTVL.

DNA for the CDR3: TGTGCCACCAGTGAGGGTGAAGGCCGCCTAGACAACTCCTACGAGCAGTACGTC. It translates to CATSEGEGRLDNSYEQYV. This chain uses TRBV24-1 with TRBJ2-7; no clear D. The CDR3 spans 18 residues. V lost 4 bases and J 0 bases, leaving 21 bases between the germline ends. CDR1 and CDR2 from the germline V gene are KGHDR and SFDVKD.

In this sample, this clonotype turned up many times. V is TRBV7-9 and J is TRBJ2-2; TRBD2 matches 10 bases. CDR3 length: 17 residues. Germline trimming cut 4 bases from V and 6 bases from J; bases unmatched to any gene: 11. Per the germline V gene, CDR1 is SEHNR and CDR2 is FQNEAQ (reference sequence). The CDR3, as DNA: TGTGCCAGCAGCTCCCTTGCGGGACTAGCGTTGGCCGGGGAGCTGTTTTTT. Translated, it gives CASSSLAGLALAGELFF. The variable domain in full, completed from reference TRBV7-9 and TRBJ2-2, reads DTGVSQNPRHKITKRGQNVTFRCDPISEHNRLYWYRQTLGQGPEFLTYFQNEAQLEKSRLLSDRFSAERPKGSFSTLEIQRTEQGDSAMYLCASSSLAGLALAGELFFGEGSRLTVL.

The V gene is TRBV7-3, the J gene TRBJ2-3; D not certain. The V end lost 2 bases, the J end lost 4 bases, and 10 bases lay between the germline ends. Germline CDR1 SGHTA, CDR2 FQGTGA. The CDR3 has 14 amino acids. Here the CDR3 reads CASSLDSAADTQYF. DNA of the CDR3: TGTGCCAGCAGCTTAGATTCGGCCGCAGATACGCAGTATTTT.

In its sample, this clonotype was seen a few times. V and J are TRBV3-1 and TRBJ2-1; a weak D match, TRBD1 (5 bases). Per germline, CDR1 LGHDT and CDR2 YNNKEL (reference sequence). Trimming stripped 5 bases from V and 6 bases from J, with 20 bases between. The CDR3 runs to 16 residues. The DNA of the CDR3 is TGTGCCAGCAGCGAAACCGGAGAAACCAGGGCCAATGAGCAGTTCTTC. Its protein is CASSETGETRANEQFF.

This clonotype was detected only a few times. The rearrangement joins TRBV5-1 to TRBJ2-7; D unclear. The CDR3 runs to 16 residues. The germline gives CDR1 SGHRS, CDR2 YFSETQ. Trimming took 0 bases from V and 0 from J, leaving 13 bases between them. CDR3 loop: CASSLVGRSYSYEQYF. In nucleotides, the CDR3 is TGCGCCAGCAGCTTGGTTGGTAGGTCCTACTCCTACGAGCAGTACTTC.

This clonotype was picked up many times. V usage is TRBV5-1 and J usage is TRBJ2-4; perhaps TRBD1 as D (6 bases). This CDR3 has 11 residues. V was trimmed by 4 bases and J by 10 bases, leaving 9 bases between them. Looked up from germline, CDR1 is SGHRS and CDR2 is YFSETQ. CDR3 loop: CASSLTGIQYF. Written as DNA, the CDR3 is TGCGCCAGCAGCCTGACAGGAATTCAGTACTTC. Looking up the rest from reference TRBV5-1 and TRBJ2-4 gives the full variable domain: KAGVTQTPRYLIKTRGQQVTLSCSPISGHRSVSWYQQTPGQGLQFLFEYFSETQRNKGNFPGRFSGRQFSNSRSEMNVSTLELGDSALYLCASSLTGIQYFGAGTRLSVL.

This clonotype was recorded a few times. The CDR3 bases are TGTGCCAGCAGTCCCTCCATTGGGACAGGGGGTAGCATTCAGTACTTC. Protein: CASSPSIGTGGSIQYF. The chain has TRBV12-3 or TRBV12-4 and TRBJ2-4; the match to TRBD1 covers 11 bases. This CDR3 has 16 residues. V lost 5 bases, J lost 9 bases, and 12 bases stayed unmatched.

This clonotype has more than one count but fewer than ten. This chain joins TRBV7-9 and TRBJ2-7; the match to TRBD1 covers 7 bases. The V segment lost 3 bases and the J segment 3 bases; nucleotides outside the gene matches: 5. From germline, CDR1 is SEHNR and CDR2 FQNEAQ (reference sequence). The length of the CDR3 is 14 residues. The DNA for the CDR3 is TGTGCCAGCAGCTTTCGGGACAGCTACTACGAGCAGTACTTC. It is translated as CASSFRDSYYEQYF. The complete variable domain, with remaining parts taken from reference TRBV7-9 and TRBJ2-7, reads DTGVSQNPRHKITKRGQNVTFRCDPISEHNRLYWYRQTLGQGPEFLTYFQNEAQLEKSRLLSDRFSAERPKGSFSTLEIQRTEQGDSAMYLCASSFRDSYYEQYFGPGTRLTVT.

V and J are TRBV7-2 and TRBJ2-1; 7 nucleotides agree with TRBD2. Germline V gene lookup returns CDR1 SGHTA and CDR2 FQGNSA. The V segment lost 5 bases and the J segment 7 bases; nucleotides outside the gene matches: 11. The CDR3 totals 15 residues. The CDR3 spells CASSRGIAGGNEQFF. The CDR3 region has the DNA TGTGCCAGCAGCCGGGGGATAGCGGGCGGGAATGAGCAGTTCTTC.

This chain connects TRBV6-2 or TRBV6-3 to TRBJ1-5; D ambiguous. With 3 bases removed from V and 0 bases from J, the gap between germline ends came to 9 bases. CDR3 length: 15 amino acids. Germline CDR1 is MNHEY and CDR2 is SVGEGT. CDR3 residues: CASSYRRNSNQPQHF. DNA for the CDR3: TGTGCCAGCAGTTATAGGCGGAATAGCAATCAGCCCCAGCATTTT.